The 27 T cell receptor beta chains below were found in one sample sequenced in a study of cytomegalovirus exposure and HLA in healthy donors. Researchers ran the PCR with 60 Vbeta and 13 Jbeta primers. Measured with immunoSEQ multiplex PCR; TCRdb has only the in-frame clones, and not every one. Among 150,000 to 200,000 clones listed, around two thirds were seen once. Sequences were obtained from PBMCs. Receptors were obtained from a man aged 25-45 years in good health and CMV-seropositive.

J is TRBJ2-3 and V is TRBV6-6; no reliable D call. In germline, CDR1 is MNHNY, CDR2 SVGAGI (reference sequence). Trimming left V 5 bases short and J 2 bases short, with 8 bases between. CDR3 size: 13 residues. CDR3 DNA: TGTGCCAGCAGTCGCCGGTACACAGATACGCAGTATTTT. It encodes CASSRRYTDTQYF.

This chain joins TRBV2 and TRBJ1-2; 7 bases align to TRBD1. The CDR3 sequence is 16 residues long. The germline V gene has CDR1 SNHLY and CDR2 FYNNEI. Losses at the gene ends were 5 bases for V and 3 bases for J; bases not matched to a gene: 12. The DNA for the CDR3 is TGTGCCAGCAGTAGGACAGAACGGGACAGTGACTATGGCTACACCTTC. Residues: CASSRTERDSDYGYTF.

V gene TRBV19 combines with J gene TRBJ2-5; 7 positions match TRBD1. The CDR3 spans 14 residues. CDR1 LNHDA and CDR2 SQIVND come from the germline V gene (reference sequence). V lost 4 bases to trimming and J lost 1 base; unmatched junction nucleotides: 3. CDR3 bases: TGTGCCAGTAGTAACCGGGACAGCCAAGAGACCCAGTACTTC. It is translated as CASSNRDSQETQYF.

This sequence joins TRBV6-4 and TRBJ1-2; maybe TRBD1 (5 bases). The CDR3 has 14 residues. Per germline, CDR1 MRHNA and CDR2 SNTAGT. The germline V and J ends were trimmed by 6 bases and 7 bases, with 18 bases remaining between them. CDR3 DNA: TGTGCCAGCAGCCTAGAGGGGACTGGTGGTGGCTACACCTTC. It is translated as CASSLEGTGGGYTF.

The sample holds a few counts of this clone. V usage is TRBV5-4 and J usage is TRBJ1-1; 8 bases fit TRBD1. Germline V gene data show CDR1 as SGHNT and CDR2 as YYREEE (reference sequence). V was pared by 3 bases and J by 0 bases, with 1 base of the junction left unmatched. The CDR3 sequence is 14 residues long. The CDR3 sequence: CASSWDRMNTEAFF. The CDR3 nucleotides are TGTGCCAGCAGCTGGGACAGGATGAACACTGAAGCTTTCTTT.

This clone was observed once. In DNA form, the CDR3 reads TGTGCTAGTGGTTTGGCTCCGCGGGAGGCCTACGAGCAGTACTTC. This translates into CASGLAPREAYEQYF. This chain links TRBV12-5 with TRBJ2-7; 8 bases line up with TRBD2. The CDR3 has 15 amino acids. Germline CDR1 LGHNT, CDR2 FRNRAP. Germline trimming cut 1 base from V and 2 bases from J; bases unmatched to any gene: 4.

The chain recombines TRBV30 with TRBJ1-2, with D perhaps matching TRBD1 (6 bases). CDR3 length equals 13 residues. Trimming took 4 bases from V and 8 from J, leaving 17 bases between them. Looked up from germline, CDR1 is GTSNPN and CDR2 is SVGIG (reference sequence). As DNA, the CDR3 is TGTGCCTGGACAGGGGCGCGGTCACAGGGCTACACCTTC. Protein sequence: CAWTGARSQGYTF.

The V gene is TRBV5-1, the J gene TRBJ2-1, with 8 bases identical to TRBD2. This CDR3 region has 16 residues. Germline V gene sequence: CDR1 SGHRS, CDR2 YFSETQ. Unmatched junction bases numbered 4, after V lost 2 bases and J lost 0 bases. CDR3 DNA: TGCGCCAGCAGCTTTACTAGCGGAAGCTCCTACAATGAGCAGTTCTTC. Its translation is CASSFTSGSSYNEQFF. Drawing the rest from reference TRBV5-1 and TRBJ2-1, the complete variable domain is KAGVTQTPRYLIKTRGQQVTLSCSPISGHRSVSWYQQTPGQGLQFLFEYFSETQRNKGNFPGRFSGRQFSNSRSEMNVSTLELGDSALYLCASSFTSGSSYNEQFFGPGTRLTVL.

This chain links TRBV4-1 with TRBJ1-5; maybe TRBD1 (5 bases). CDR1 is MGHRA, CDR2 YSYEKL, per germline. The CDR3 sequence is 16 residues long. Deletions cut 3 bases from V and 4 bases from J, with 16 bases between. The CDR3 protein is CASSQVVEDKNQPQHF. The CDR3 DNA reads as TGCGCCAGCAGCCAGGTTGTTGAGGACAAAAATCAGCCCCAGCATTTT.

The chain has TRBV7-9 and TRBJ1-2; 8 bases map to TRBD1. Per the germline V gene, CDR1 is SEHNR and CDR2 is FQNEAQ (reference sequence). The CDR3 totals 13 residues. Germline trimming cut 5 bases from V and 4 bases from J; bases unmatched to any gene: 3. CDR3 region: CASSRDRGYGYTF. Here the CDR3 DNA reads TGTGCCAGCAGCCGAGACAGGGGCTATGGCTACACCTTC.

J is TRBJ2-1 and V is TRBV5-4; a possible D gene is TRBD1 (6 bases). This CDR3 spans 15 amino acids. Germline V gives CDR1 SGHNT, CDR2 YYREEE (reference sequence). V dropped 1 base and J dropped 6 bases, with 14 bases sitting between them. The CDR3 reads CASSLRTGSGNEQFF. CDR3 nucleotides: TGTGCCAGCAGCTTGAGAACAGGGTCCGGCAATGAGCAGTTCTTC.

The chain uses TRBV7-2 and TRBJ1-4; tentatively, D is TRBD1 (6 bases). The CDR3 extends over 18 amino acids. Trimming cost V 1 base and J 1 base, with 16 bases left between them. Germline CDR1 SGHTA, CDR2 FQGNSA. CDR3: CASSLELASRGTNEKLFF. The CDR3 nucleotides read TGTGCCAGCAGCTTAGAATTAGCCTCCAGGGGAACTAATGAAAAACTGTTTTTT.

This clone appeared once. This sequence joins TRBV5-3 and TRBJ2-7, with TRBD1 matching over 9 bases. TRBV5-3 is reported as an ORF; its role is uncertain. The CDR3 is made up of 15 amino acids. V shed 8 bases and J 3 bases; nucleotides not matched to a gene: 12. The CDR3 loop reads CARPETGGKIYEQYF. DNA of the CDR3: TGTGCCAGGCCTGAGACAGGGGGTAAAATCTACGAGCAGTACTTC.

The V call is TRBV5-6, the J call TRBJ2-7, with D possibly being TRBD2 (6 bases). The CDR3 runs to 16 residues. The germline CDR1 and CDR2 sequences are SGHDT and YYEEEE. V shed 3 bases and J shed 3 bases, with 19 bases lying between them. The CDR3 nucleotides are TGTGCCAGCAGCTACGGGCTTGGGTTGGGGGGCTACGAGCAGTACTTC. Translated: CASSYGLGLGGYEQYF.

This clone was detected a few times. The gene calls are TRBV5-1 and TRBJ1-4; 10 bases are shared with TRBD1. CDR3 length: 15 residues. Germline CDR1 SGHRS, CDR2 YFSETQ. V dropped 5 bases and J dropped 6; count of bases not matched to a gene: 7. CDR3 sequence reads: CASSLRGTGDEKLFF. CDR3 nucleotide sequence: TGCGCCAGCAGTTTAAGAGGGACAGGGGATGAAAAACTGTTTTTT.

The rearrangement uses TRBV11-3 and TRBJ1-1; D not resolved. Germline V CDR1 and CDR2: SGHNT, YENEEA. V was shortened by 2 bases and J by 1 base, with 8 bases between the two germline ends. The length of the CDR3 is 14 residues. CDR3 nucleotide sequence: TGTGCCAGCAGCTTAATCTCCTCGAACACTGAAGCTTTCTTT. Protein product: CASSLISSNTEAFF.

This chain uses TRBV25-1 with TRBJ2-1; D not certain. Trimming cost V 1 base and J 12 bases, with 7 bases left between them. The CDR3 spans 11 residues. Germline V lookup: CDR1 MGHDK, CDR2 SYGVNS. The CDR3, as DNA: TGTGCCAGCAGTGAATCGAGAGCGCAGTTCTTC. Amino acids: CASSESRAQFF. Looking up the rest from reference TRBV25-1 and TRBJ2-1 gives the full variable domain: EADIYQTPRYLVIGTGKKITLECSQTMGHDKMYWYQQDPGMELHLIHYSYGVNSTEKGDLSSESTVSRIRTEHFPLTLESARPSHTSQYLCASSESRAQFFGPGTRLTVL.

The chain couples TRBV11-2 to TRBJ1-5; unclear D gene. V lost 2 bases to trimming and J lost 5 bases, with 4 bases between them. CDR3 size: 12 residues. Germline CDR1 and CDR2: SGHAT and FQNNGV. This chain's CDR3 is CASSLTDQPQHF. The CDR3, as DNA: TGTGCCAGCAGCTTAACGGATCAGCCCCAGCATTTT.

The genes are TRBV13 and TRBJ1-2, with a weak D call TRBD1 (5 bases). CDR1 and CDR2 (germline): PRHDT, FYEKMQ (reference sequence). The V end was cut by 5 bases, the J end by 6 bases, with 10 bases between. The CDR3 spans 12 residues. This CDR3 is CASSPQGDGYTF. Written as DNA, the CDR3 is TGTGCCAGCAGCCCGCAAGGGGATGGCTACACCTTC.

This CDR3 reads CASRRGTANEQFF. The CDR3 DNA follows: TGTGCCAGCAGGAGAGGGACAGCCAATGAGCAGTTCTTC. The chain combines TRBV9 with TRBJ2-1; TRBD1 agrees at 7 bases. This CDR3 region has 13 residues. In germline, CDR1 is SGDLS, CDR2 YYNGEE. The V and J ends lost 5 bases and 6 bases, in that order; junction bases with no gene match: 5. The whole variable domain, remainder taken from reference TRBV9 and TRBJ2-1, is DSGVTQTPKHLITATGQRVTLRCSPRSGDLSVYWYQQSLDQGLQFLIQYYNGEERAKGNILERFSAQQFPDLHSELNLSSLELGDSALYFCASRRGTANEQFFGPGTRLTVL.

This clone was observed once. The chain couples TRBV2 to TRBJ1-1, with 8 bases aligning to TRBD1. From germline, CDR1 is SNHLY and CDR2 FYNNEI. The length of the CDR3 is 16 residues. The ends lost 5 bases at V and 3 bases at J; junction bases unmatched: 11. The CDR3 loop is CASSHLRTGRDTEAFF. The CDR3 region has the DNA TGTGCCAGCAGTCATCTCCGGACAGGGCGAGACACTGAAGCTTTCTTT.

The rearrangement links TRBV27 to TRBJ1-2; maybe TRBD1 (6 bases). The CDR3 has 14 residues. CDR1 is MNHEY, CDR2 SMNVEV, per germline (reference sequence). Trimming removed 6 bases at V and 0 bases at J, with 11 bases between. CDR3 in amino acids: CASRLDSSNYGYTF. In DNA, the CDR3 is TGTGCCAGCAGGTTGGACAGCTCTAACTATGGCTACACCTTC.

The chain combines TRBV27 with TRBJ2-1, with 9 bases aligning to TRBD2. The CDR3 length is 13 residues. V shed 5 bases and J 14 bases; nucleotides not matched to a gene: 10. Germline V CDR1 and CDR2: MNHEY, SMNVEV (reference sequence). The CDR3 protein is CASSPRLAGDEFF. The CDR3 DNA reads TGTGCCAGCAGTCCCCGCTTAGCGGGAGACGAGTTCTTC.

This chain links TRBV30 with TRBJ2-1; D perhaps matches TRBD1 (7 bases). Between the trimmed V and J ends, which lost 3 bases and 7 bases, there was a span of 19 bases. CDR3 length equals 15 residues. In germline, CDR1 is GTSNPN, CDR2 SVGIG (reference sequence). CDR3 nucleotide sequence: TGTGCCTGGAGGCGGGGACAGACCGTCGAAAATGAGCAGTTCTTC. Translation gives CAWRRGQTVENEQFF.

This chain links TRBV4-1 with TRBJ2-2; no reliable D call. From germline, CDR1 is MGHRA and CDR2 YSYEKL. The CDR3 runs to 12 residues. Trimming stripped 1 base from V and 8 bases from J, with 5 bases between. In nucleotides, the CDR3 is TGCGCCAGCAGCCAAGCGGTGGGGGAGCTGTTTTTT. Translation gives CASSQAVGELFF.

The chain has TRBV5-1 and TRBJ2-7; 12 bases fit TRBD2. This CDR3 comprises 15 residues. Looked up from germline, CDR1 is SGHRS and CDR2 is YFSETQ. V trimming: 2 bases; J trimming: 5 bases; junction bases outside the gene matches: 5. The CDR3, as DNA: TGCGCCAGCAGCTTAACTAGCGGGAGGATCCACGAGCAGTACTTC. Translating gives CASSLTSGRIHEQYF.

This chain joins TRBV19 and TRBJ1-5; 7 bases are a match to TRBD1. Looked up from germline, CDR1 is LNHDA and CDR2 is SQIVND (reference sequence). Germline trimming cut 6 bases from V and 6 bases from J; bases unmatched to any gene: 8. The CDR3 contains 14 residues. The CDR3 DNA reads TGTGCCAGTAGCAAAGGACAGGTTGCTCAGCCCCAGCATTTT. This translates into CASSKGQVAQPQHF.